The subject of this entry is one T cell receptor beta chain. What it binds is not known. The entry originates in a study of monozygotic twins with inflammatory bowel disease. Findings and limits, study-wide: Twins with IBD were found to have lower TCRbeta diversity (inverse Simpson) than healthy co-twins.

Germline assignment: CDR1 KGHSH and CDR2 LQKENI. The length of the CDR3 is 14 residues. Using the 5' RACE reads, TCRdb records one entry per CDR3 protein without DNA. Recorded for this sample: roughly 100,000 distinct CDR3 sequences. Sequencing was done on a sample of blood. The sequence was obtained from a human donor with ulcerative colitis or Crohn's disease, or a healthy co-twin of an affected twin (not recorded which). The V gene is TRBV18, the J gene TRBJ1-6; TCRdb names TRBD1, which stays unverified in the absence of DNA. This chain's CDR3 is CASSLNRDNSPLHF.